Following are 21 T cell receptor beta chains from one sample sequenced in a study of blood T cell repertoires in COVID-19. Method: immunoSEQ multiplex PCR; TCRdb's copy keeps in-frame clones and lacks some. Among about 130,000 clones, about 72% were seen once, and the ten largest hold under 2.5%. What was sequenced was peripheral blood. Every receptor here comes from a woman in her sixties or seventies with acute or convalescent COVID-19.

Judged by abundance, this clone is large. V usage is TRBV6-6 and J usage is TRBJ2-7; D gene ambiguous. This CDR3 comprises 14 residues. The ends were cut back, 0 bases at V and 2 bases at J, with 8 bases in the middle. Germline loops: CDR1 MNHNY, CDR2 SVGAGI (reference sequence). DNA for the CDR3: TGTGCCAGCAGTTACTCCACAGCTACCTACGAGCAGTACTTC. Translation gives CASSYSTATYEQYF.

This rearrangement joins TRBV6-5 to TRBJ1-5; 9 bases line up with TRBD1. The CDR3 sequence is 13 residues long. Losses at the gene ends were 6 bases for V and 7 bases for J; bases not matched to a gene: 4. Per the germline V gene, CDR1 is MNHEY and CDR2 is SVGAGI. This CDR3 is CASSLGQGQPQHF. The CDR3 nucleotides read TGTGCCAGCAGCTTGGGACAGGGCCAGCCCCAGCATTTT.

The sample holds one count of this clone. In DNA form, the CDR3 reads TGTGCCAGTAGTGCGGGGGACAGGGGAAATTCACCCCTCCACTTT. It translates to CASSAGDRGNSPLHF. The V gene is TRBV19, the J gene TRBJ1-6; the match to TRBD1 covers 10 bases. CDR3 size: 15 residues. Germline lookup yields CDR1 LNHDA and CDR2 SQIVND (reference sequence). V gave up 5 bases and J gave up 7 bases; unmatched junction bases: 5.

A single count supports this clone. The chain joins TRBV19 to TRBJ1-5, with 9 bases lining up with TRBD1. Germline-derived CDR1 and CDR2 are LNHDA and SQIVND (reference sequence). CDR3 length equals 17 residues. The junction had 7 bases not matched to a gene; V was cut back by 2 bases and J by 2 bases. The CDR3 DNA reads TGTGCCAGTAGTATAAGGTTGGGACAGGGTCGCAATCAGCCCCAGCATTTT. Its protein is CASSIRLGQGRNQPQHF.

This chain connects TRBV27 to TRBJ2-3, with TRBD1 matching over 7 bases. The CDR3 is 11 amino acids. Germline CDR1 MNHEY, CDR2 SMNVEV (reference sequence). V shed 10 bases, J shed 9 bases, and the junction held 7 bases outside the gene matches. Written as DNA, the CDR3 is TGTGCCACCCGGACAGGCCAGACGCAGTATTTT. It codes for CATRTGQTQYF.

The genes are TRBV5-1 and TRBJ2-7; 8 nucleotides line up with TRBD1. Germline assignment: CDR1 SGHRS and CDR2 YFSETQ. The CDR3 runs 15 residues. Losses at the gene ends were 4 bases for V and 5 bases for J; bases not matched to a gene: 11. CDR3 region: CASSAGQGGPHEQYF. CDR3 sequence (DNA): TGCGCCAGCAGCGCCGGACAGGGTGGGCCCCACGAGCAGTACTTC. The entire variable domain, with the rest obtained from reference TRBV5-1 and TRBJ2-7, is as follows: KAGVTQTPRYLIKTRGQQVTLSCSPISGHRSVSWYQQTPGQGLQFLFEYFSETQRNKGNFPGRFSGRQFSNSRSEMNVSTLELGDSALYLCASSAGQGGPHEQYFGPGTRLTVT.

The chain links TRBV28 to TRBJ2-1; 7 bases map to TRBD2. The CDR3 has 16 residues. The germline V gene has CDR1 MDHEN and CDR2 SYDVKM. With V trimmed by 3 bases and J by 4 bases, 9 bases remained unmatched. CDR3: CASSFLGEGMYNEQFF. CDR3 coding DNA: TGTGCCAGCAGTTTTCTTGGGGAGGGAATGTACAATGAGCAGTTCTTC.

This rearrangement joins TRBV24-1 to TRBJ2-1; D ambiguous. This CDR3 is 13 amino acids long. V was clipped by 0 bases and J by 7 bases, with 6 bases between them. The germline gives CDR1 KGHDR, CDR2 SFDVKD. The CDR3 region is CATSDLLGNEQFF. CDR3 in DNA: TGTGCCACCAGTGATTTGCTCGGGAATGAGCAGTTCTTC.

In this sample, this clone turned up a few times. This sequence joins TRBV5-6 and TRBJ1-2, with 10 bases that match TRBD1. Losses at the gene ends were 4 bases for V and 7 bases for J; bases not matched to a gene: 7. Germline assignment: CDR1 SGHDT and CDR2 YYEEEE. The CDR3 spans 14 residues. This chain's CDR3 is CASSLGQGLSGYTF. The CDR3 coding sequence is TGTGCCAGCAGCCTGGGACAGGGGTTGTCTGGCTACACCTTC. Together with reference TRBV5-6 and TRBJ1-2, the CDR3 gives the full variable domain: DAGVTQSPTHLIKTRGQQVTLRCSPKSGHDTVSWYQQALGQGPQFIFQYYEEEERQRGNFPDRFSGHQFPNYSSELNVNALLLGDSALYLCASSLGQGLSGYTFGSGTRLTVV.

The chain carries TRBV5-1 and TRBJ2-7; 14 bases match TRBD2. The CDR3 contains 16 residues. Losses at the gene ends were 2 bases for V and 5 bases for J; bases not matched to a gene: 6. CDR1 is SGHRS and CDR2 is YFSETQ in the germline V gene. CDR3 DNA sequence: TGCGCCAGCAGCTTTAGACTAGCGGGAGGGCTGGACGAGCAGTACTTC. Translated: CASSFRLAGGLDEQYF.

The chain has TRBV6-5 and TRBJ2-2, with TRBD2 identical over 9 bases. CDR1 and CDR2 from the germline V gene are MNHEY and SVGAGI. This CDR3 comprises 15 residues. The trim removed 6 bases at V and 3 bases at J, leaving 5 bases unmatched. The CDR3 nucleotides are TGTGCCAGCAGGCGGGGACTAGCAGACACCGGGGAGCTGTTTTTT. The encoded protein is CASRRGLADTGELFF.

Only one count was recorded for this clone. J is TRBJ1-1 and V is TRBV6-5; D unclear. CDR3 size: 15 residues. Per germline, CDR1 MNHEY and CDR2 SVGAGI. V lost 4 bases to trimming and J lost 2 bases, with 14 bases between them. CDR3 sequence: CASSSLGGRNTEAFF. CDR3 DNA: TGTGCCAGCAGTTCCCTGGGAGGGCGTAACACTGAAGCTTTCTTT.

Concerning this clone: Other nucleotide sequences in the sample specify the same CDR3. CDR3 loop: CASSLTGSTEAFF. The CDR3 coding sequence is TGTGCCAGCAGTTTAACTGGTTCCACTGAAGCTTTCTTT. The V gene is TRBV12-3 or TRBV12-4, the J gene TRBJ1-1; the D is unclear. V was cut by 2 bases and J by 4 bases, with 8 bases left in between. The CDR3 loop spans 13 amino acids.

The chain uses TRBV6-5 and TRBJ2-7, with D possibly TRBD2 on 5 matching bases. V lost 7 bases and J lost 3, with 16 bases in between. There are 14 residues in the CDR3. Germline V gene lookup returns CDR1 MNHEY and CDR2 SVGAGI. CDR3 DNA sequence: TGTGCCAGCACCCCGAGAGGGTTAGGCTACGAGCAGTACTTC. Translating it yields CASTPRGLGYEQYF.

This clone was counted a single time. This sequence joins TRBV18 and TRBJ2-1; 7 bases agree with TRBD1. The trim removed 8 bases at V and 4 bases at J, leaving 14 bases unmatched. The CDR3 contains 16 residues. The germline V gene encodes CDR1 KGHSH and CDR2 LQKENI. DNA for the CDR3: TGTGCCAGCACCACCGGCGACAGGGTGTTATACAATGAGCAGTTCTTC. Translated: CASTTGDRVLYNEQFF.

The chain uses TRBV5-1 and TRBJ2-3; possibly TRBD1 for D (5 bases). Trimming stripped 2 bases from V and 2 bases from J, with 15 bases between. The CDR3 runs 16 residues. Per the germline V gene, CDR1 is SGHRS and CDR2 is YFSETQ. In DNA, the CDR3 is TGCGCCAGCAGCTTAGGGGTCAGCGACCTCACAGATACGCAGTATTTT. Its protein is CASSLGVSDLTDTQYF.

The chain employs TRBV12-5 and TRBJ1-2; unclear D gene. This CDR3 region has 12 residues. Between the trimmed V and J ends, which lost 6 bases and 5 bases, there was a span of 10 bases. Germline V gene sequence: CDR1 LGHNT, CDR2 FRNRAP. CDR3 amino acids: CASGLDGYGYTF. CDR3 sequence (DNA): TGTGCTAGTGGCCTCGACGGGTATGGCTACACCTTC.

The J gene is TRBJ2-5, the V gene TRBV11-3; the match to TRBD2 covers 10 bases. The CDR3 is 15 amino acids. Per the germline V gene, CDR1 is SGHNT and CDR2 is YENEEA. V lost 5 bases and J lost 5; bases outside the gene matches: 8. CDR3 sequence reads: CASSERSGRAETQYF. The DNA of the CDR3 is TGTGCCAGCAGCGAACGGAGCGGGAGGGCGGAGACCCAGTACTTC.

V and J are TRBV5-4 and TRBJ2-1; 7 bases match TRBD1. Looked up from germline, CDR1 is SGHNT and CDR2 is YYREEE (reference sequence). The CDR3 is 15 amino acids. The V and J ends lost 1 base and 6 bases, in that order; junction bases with no gene match: 7. CDR3 in DNA: TGTGCCAGCAGCTTGAAACAGGGGATAGGCAATGAGCAGTTCTTC. Amino acid sequence: CASSLKQGIGNEQFF. Full variable domain (missing parts from reference TRBV5-4 and TRBJ2-1): ETGVTQSPTHLIKTRGQQVTLRCSSQSGHNTVSWYQQALGQGPQFIFQYYREEENGRGNFPPRFSGLQFPNYSSELNVNALELDDSALYLCASSLKQGIGNEQFFGPGTRLTVL.

The chain combines TRBV28 with TRBJ1-4; 11 positions agree with TRBD1. Germline-derived CDR1 and CDR2 are MDHEN and SYDVKM. The CDR3 runs 15 residues. V lost 6 bases to trimming and J lost 8 bases; unmatched junction nucleotides: 8. Here the CDR3 reads CASRGRTGGREKLFF. CDR3 sequence (DNA): TGTGCCAGCAGAGGACGGACAGGGGGCCGCGAAAAACTGTTTTTT. The variable domain in full, completed from reference TRBV28 and TRBJ1-4, reads DVKVTQSSRYLVKRTGEKVFLECVQDMDHENMFWYRQDPGLGLRLIYFSYDVKMKEKGDIPEGYSVSREKKERFSLILESASTNQTSMYLCASRGRTGGREKLFFGSGTQLSVL.

This clone came up a few times. This chain connects TRBV5-4 to TRBJ1-2, with 8 bases that match TRBD1. The CDR3 is made up of 13 amino acids. V trimming: 3 bases; J trimming: 7 bases; junction bases outside the gene matches: 5. From germline, CDR1 is SGHNT and CDR2 YYREEE (reference sequence). CDR3 amino acids: CASSSDREGGYTF. CDR3 nucleotides: TGTGCCAGCAGCTCGGACAGGGAAGGTGGCTACACCTTC.